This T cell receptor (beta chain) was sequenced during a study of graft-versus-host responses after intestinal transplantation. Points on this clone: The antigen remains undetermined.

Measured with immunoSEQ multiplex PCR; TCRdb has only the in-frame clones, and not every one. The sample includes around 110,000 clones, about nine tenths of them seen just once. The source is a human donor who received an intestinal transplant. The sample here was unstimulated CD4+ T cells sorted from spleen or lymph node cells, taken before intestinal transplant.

The CDR3 sequence: CASSLGQNFNQPQHF. As DNA, the CDR3 is TGTGCCAGCAGCTTGGGACAGAACTTCAATCAGCCCCAGCATTTT. The genes are TRBV7-9 and TRBJ1-5; the match to TRBD1 covers 7 bases. With V trimmed by 3 bases and J by 3 bases, 5 bases remained unmatched. This CDR3 comprises 15 residues. CDR1 is SEHNR and CDR2 is FQNEAQ in the germline V gene (reference sequence).